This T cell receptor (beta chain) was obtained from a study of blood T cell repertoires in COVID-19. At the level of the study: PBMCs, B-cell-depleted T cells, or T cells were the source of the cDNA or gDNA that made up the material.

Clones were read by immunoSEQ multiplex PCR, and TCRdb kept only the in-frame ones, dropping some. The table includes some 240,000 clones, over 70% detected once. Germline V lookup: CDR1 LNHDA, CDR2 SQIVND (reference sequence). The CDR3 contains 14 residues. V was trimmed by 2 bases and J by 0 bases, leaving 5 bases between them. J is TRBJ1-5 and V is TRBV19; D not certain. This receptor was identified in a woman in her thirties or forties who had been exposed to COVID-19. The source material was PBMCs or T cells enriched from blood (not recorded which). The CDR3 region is CASSITYSNQPQHF. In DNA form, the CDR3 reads TGTGCCAGTAGTATAACATATAGCAATCAGCCCCAGCATTTT.